Shown below are 2 T cell receptor beta chains from a single sample sequenced in a study of cytomegalovirus exposure and HLA in healthy donors. Primers: 60 Vbeta forward and 13 Jbeta reverse. Measured with immunoSEQ multiplex PCR; TCRdb has only the in-frame clones, and not every one. The table lists about 140,000 clones, roughly 80% of them singletons, with approximately 6.3% in the top ten. The sequenced sample was PBMCs. Receptor source: a man in his forties in good health and CMV-seropositive.

The chain uses TRBV2 and TRBJ2-6, with 12 bases fitting TRBD1. Germline trimming cut 8 bases from V and 3 bases from J; bases unmatched to any gene: 20. Germline V gives CDR1 SNHLY, CDR2 FYNNEI. This CDR3 has 21 amino acids. This chain's CDR3 is CASGLSPTERDRGHGANVLTF. DNA of the CDR3: TGTGCCAGCGGCCTGAGCCCGACGGAGAGGGACAGGGGGCATGGGGCCAACGTCCTGACTTTC.

The count of this clone is one. The rearrangement uses TRBV19 and TRBJ1-4; D is unresolved. Deletions cut 9 bases from V and 2 bases from J, with 7 bases between. CDR1 is LNHDA and CDR2 is SQIVND in the germline V gene (reference sequence). The CDR3 runs 12 residues. The CDR3, as DNA: TGTGCCAGGACTGGGACTAATGAAAAACTGTTTTTT. It specifies CARTGTNEKLFF.